This TCR beta chain was identified during a study of cytomegalovirus exposure and HLA in healthy donors. Study-wide results and caveats: In a later analysis, TCR beta V- and J-gene trimming showed a link to a missense DCLRE1C variant. Per a prior analysis, the majority of TCR beta V segments were productive roughly 87% or roughly 30% of the time.

Germline CDR1 LNHNV, CDR2 YYDKDF (reference sequence). J was trimmed by 5 bases and V by 5 bases; bases with no gene match: 11. The CDR3 contains 16 residues. Concerning this clone itself: Antigen specificity is unknown.

Use of 60 Vbeta and 13 Jbeta primers characterized the PCR. Generated by immunoSEQ multiplex PCR, the TCRdb table keeps only in-frame clones and is missing some. The table records under 300,000 clones, roughly 91% of them present only once. This chain uses TRBV15 with TRBJ2-1, with TRBD2 identical over 8 bases. The sequencing input was PBMCs. The receptor's source is a girl aged 2 to 9 in good health and CMV-seronegative. The CDR3 reads CATSVVPGLVNNEQFF. CDR3 bases: TGTGCCACCAGCGTGGTCCCGGGACTAGTCAACAATGAGCAGTTCTTC.